This T cell receptor beta chain derives from a study of OX40 agonist ivuxolimab in advanced cancers. Overall study: Patients were 82.7% male with ages about 23 to 90, mean about 60.

Sequencing used immunoSEQ multiplex PCR; TCRdb keeps in-frame clones, though not all of them. This table has approximately 70,000 clones, about 83% appearing once. Peripheral blood came from all dose cohorts at three timepoints. This clone appeared a few times. V lost 3 bases and J lost 5, with 25 bases in between. The CDR3 loop spans 18 amino acids. The germline CDR1 and CDR2 sequences are SGHVS and FQNEAQ. The chain carries TRBV7-8 and TRBJ1-2; D may be TRBD1 (5 bases). Here the sequenced sample was CD4+ or CD8+ T cells sorted from blood, taken in a trial of the OX40 agonist ivuxolimab. The sequence came from an adult with an advanced solid tumor such as melanoma, head and neck, liver or kidney cancer. CDR3 sequence (DNA): TGTGCCAGCAGCTTTTCGCTAACCCCCGGGCAGGGCGGGTATGGCTACACCTTC. Translation gives CASSFSLTPGQGGYGYTF. The whole variable domain, remainder taken from reference TRBV7-8 and TRBJ1-2, is GAGVSQSPRYKVAKRGQDVALRCDPISGHVSLFWYQQALGQGPEFLTYFQNEAQLDKSGLPSDRFFAERPEGSVSTLKIQRTQQEDSAVYLCASSFSLTPGQGGYGYTFGSGTRLTVV.